The T cell receptor beta chain described here comes from a study of beta chain features in type 1 diabetes. Whole-study findings and limits: Whether HLA type influences TCRB rearrangement remained unresolved here.

Each sorted fraction was over 95% pure. Reverse transcribing all isolated RNA meant expressed TCRB transcripts were sequenced. Method: immunoSEQ multiplex PCR; TCRdb's copy keeps in-frame clones and lacks some. The sample holds about 620,000 clones; around 16% are singletons and the top ten take 0.093%. J gave up 2 bases and V 5 bases, and 5 bases lay outside the gene matches. Germline V CDR1 and CDR2: MNHNS, SASEGT. This CDR3 region has 14 residues. Regarding this clone: Its antigen is currently unknown.

Sequencing was performed on naive CD4+ T cells from blood. The clonotype was recovered from a man between 18 and 29 years old in good health. The V gene is TRBV6-1, the J gene TRBJ2-5; 7 positions agree with TRBD2. The chain's CDR3 is CASSKSGIQETQYF. CDR3 sequence (DNA): TGTGCCAGCAGTAAGAGCGGGATTCAAGAGACCCAGTACTTC.